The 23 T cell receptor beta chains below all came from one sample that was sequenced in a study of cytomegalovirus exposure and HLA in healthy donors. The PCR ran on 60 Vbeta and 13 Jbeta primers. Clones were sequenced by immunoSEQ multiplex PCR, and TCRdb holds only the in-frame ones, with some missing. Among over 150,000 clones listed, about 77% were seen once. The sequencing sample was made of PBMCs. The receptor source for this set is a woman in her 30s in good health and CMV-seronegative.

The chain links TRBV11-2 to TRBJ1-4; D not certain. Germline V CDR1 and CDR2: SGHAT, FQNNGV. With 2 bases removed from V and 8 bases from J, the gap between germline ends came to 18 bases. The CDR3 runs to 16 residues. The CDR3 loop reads CASSLNEGARKEKLFF. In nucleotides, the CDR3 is TGTGCCAGCAGCTTAAATGAGGGAGCCCGGAAAGAAAAACTGTTTTTT.

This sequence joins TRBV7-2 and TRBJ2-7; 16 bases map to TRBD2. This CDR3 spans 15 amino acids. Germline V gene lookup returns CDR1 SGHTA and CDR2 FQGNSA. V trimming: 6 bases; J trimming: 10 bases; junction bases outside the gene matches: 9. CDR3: CASRRAGTSGRAQYF. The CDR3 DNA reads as TGTGCCAGCAGACGAGCAGGGACTAGCGGGAGGGCCCAGTACTTC.

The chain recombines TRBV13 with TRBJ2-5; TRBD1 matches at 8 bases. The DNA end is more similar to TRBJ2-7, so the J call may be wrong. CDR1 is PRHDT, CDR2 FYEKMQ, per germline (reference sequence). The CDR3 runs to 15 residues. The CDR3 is CASSSSGTGSFEQYF. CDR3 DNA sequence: TGTGCCAGCAGCTCCTCCGGGACAGGCTCTTTCGAGCAGTACTTC.

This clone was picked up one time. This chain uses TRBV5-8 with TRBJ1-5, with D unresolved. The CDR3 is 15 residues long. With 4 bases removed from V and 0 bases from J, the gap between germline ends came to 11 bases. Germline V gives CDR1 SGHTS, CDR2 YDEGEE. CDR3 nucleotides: TGTGCCAGCAGCGGCGGGGTGCATAGCAATCAGCCCCAGCATTTT. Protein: CASSGGVHSNQPQHF.

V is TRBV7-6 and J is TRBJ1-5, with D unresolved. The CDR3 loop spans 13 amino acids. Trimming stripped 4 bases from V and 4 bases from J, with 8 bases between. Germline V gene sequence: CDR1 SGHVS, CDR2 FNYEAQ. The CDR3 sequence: CASSSDTNQPQHF. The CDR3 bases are TGTGCCAGCAGCTCCGACACGAATCAGCCCCAGCATTTT.

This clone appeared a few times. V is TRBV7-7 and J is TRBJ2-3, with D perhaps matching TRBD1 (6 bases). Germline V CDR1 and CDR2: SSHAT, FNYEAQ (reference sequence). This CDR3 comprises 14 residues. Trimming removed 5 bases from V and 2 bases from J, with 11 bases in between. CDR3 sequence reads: CASSPTGTTDTQYF. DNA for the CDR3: TGTGCCAGCAGCCCTACAGGGACCACAGATACGCAGTATTTT. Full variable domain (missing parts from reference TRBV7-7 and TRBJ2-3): GAGVSQSPRYKVTKRGQDVTLRCDPISSHATLYWYQQALGQGPEFLTYFNYEAQPDKSGLPSDRFSAERPEGSISTLTIQRTEQRDSAMYRCASSPTGTTDTQYFGPGTRLTVL.

In DNA form, the CDR3 reads TGTGCCAGCTCGGGACAGGAGGGAGATACGCAGTATTTT. It encodes CASSGQEGDTQYF. The chain combines TRBV6-4 with TRBJ2-3, with TRBD1 matching 8 bases. The CDR3 sequence is 13 residues long. Germline CDR1 reads MRHNA; CDR2 reads SNTAGT. V was clipped by 8 bases and J by 5 bases; unmatched bases: 6.

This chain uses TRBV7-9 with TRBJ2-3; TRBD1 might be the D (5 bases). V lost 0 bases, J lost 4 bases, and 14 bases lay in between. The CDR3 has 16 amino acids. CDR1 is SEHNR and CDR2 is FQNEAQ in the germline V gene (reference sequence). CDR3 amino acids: CASSLAQGSAPDTQYF. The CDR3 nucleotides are TGTGCCAGCAGCTTAGCGCAGGGCTCGGCACCAGATACGCAGTATTTT.

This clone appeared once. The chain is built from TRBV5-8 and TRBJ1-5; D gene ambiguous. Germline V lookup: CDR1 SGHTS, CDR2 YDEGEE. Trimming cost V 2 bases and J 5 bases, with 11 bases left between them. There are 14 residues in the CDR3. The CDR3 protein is CASSFASGDQPQHF. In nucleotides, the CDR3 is TGTGCCAGCAGCTTCGCTAGCGGTGATCAGCCCCAGCATTTT.

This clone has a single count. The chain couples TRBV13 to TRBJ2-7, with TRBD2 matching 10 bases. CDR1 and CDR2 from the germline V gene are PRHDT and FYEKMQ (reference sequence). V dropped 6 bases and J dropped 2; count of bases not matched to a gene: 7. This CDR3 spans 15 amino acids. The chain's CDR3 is CASSSGLAATYEQYF. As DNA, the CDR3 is TGTGCCAGCAGTTCCGGACTAGCGGCCACCTACGAGCAGTACTTC.

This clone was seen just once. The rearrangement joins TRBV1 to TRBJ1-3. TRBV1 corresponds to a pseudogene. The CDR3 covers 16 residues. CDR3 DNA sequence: TGCACCATCATAAAACGGGGGACGAGCTCTGGAAACACCATATATTTT. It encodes CTIIKRGTSSGNTIYF.

CDR3 coding DNA: TGCGCCAGCAGCTTGTTAGGGGCGGCAGATACGCAGTATTTT. Encoded protein: CASSLLGAADTQYF. The chain combines TRBV5-1 with TRBJ2-3; tentative D call: TRBD1 (5 bases). The CDR3 is made up of 14 amino acids. Trimming took 1 base from V and 4 from J, leaving 10 bases between them. Germline V gene lookup returns CDR1 SGHRS and CDR2 YFSETQ.

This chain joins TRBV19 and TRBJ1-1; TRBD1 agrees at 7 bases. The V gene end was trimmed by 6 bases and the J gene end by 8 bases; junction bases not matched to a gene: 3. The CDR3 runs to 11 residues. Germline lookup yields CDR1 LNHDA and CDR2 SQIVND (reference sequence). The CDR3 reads CASRTGQEAFF. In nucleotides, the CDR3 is TGTGCCAGTAGGACAGGGCAAGAAGCTTTCTTT.

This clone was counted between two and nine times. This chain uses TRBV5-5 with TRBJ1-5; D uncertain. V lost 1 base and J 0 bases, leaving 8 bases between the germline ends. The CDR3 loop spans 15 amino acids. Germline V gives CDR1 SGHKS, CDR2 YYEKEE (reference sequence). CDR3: CASSLSLSSNQPQHF. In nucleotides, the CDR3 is TGTGCCAGCAGCTTGTCGTTGAGTAGCAATCAGCCCCAGCATTTT.

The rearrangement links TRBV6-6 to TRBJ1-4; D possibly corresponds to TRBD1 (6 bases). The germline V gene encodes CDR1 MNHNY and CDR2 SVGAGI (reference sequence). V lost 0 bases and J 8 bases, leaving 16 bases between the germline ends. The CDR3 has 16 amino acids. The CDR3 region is CASSYSPQGRGEKLFF. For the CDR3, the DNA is TGTGCCAGCAGTTACTCACCTCAGGGGAGGGGAGAAAAACTGTTTTTT.

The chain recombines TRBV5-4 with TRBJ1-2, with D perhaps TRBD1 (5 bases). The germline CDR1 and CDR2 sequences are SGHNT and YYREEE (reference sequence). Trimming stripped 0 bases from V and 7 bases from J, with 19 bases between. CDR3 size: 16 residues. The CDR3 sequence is CASSLGGGVSSPGYTF. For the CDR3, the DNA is TGTGCCAGCAGCTTGGGGGGGGGAGTAAGTAGTCCTGGCTACACCTTC.

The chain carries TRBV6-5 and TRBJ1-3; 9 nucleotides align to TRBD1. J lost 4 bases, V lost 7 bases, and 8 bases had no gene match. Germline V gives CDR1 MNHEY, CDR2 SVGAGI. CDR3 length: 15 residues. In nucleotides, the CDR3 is TGTGCCAGCATTCGGGGACAGGGCGAAGGAAACACCATATATTTT. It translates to CASIRGQGEGNTIYF.

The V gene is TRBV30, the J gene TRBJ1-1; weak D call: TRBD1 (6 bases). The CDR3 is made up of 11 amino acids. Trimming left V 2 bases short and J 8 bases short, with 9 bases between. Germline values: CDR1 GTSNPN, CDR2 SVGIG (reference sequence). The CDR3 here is CAWSPGAEAFF. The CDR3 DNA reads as TGTGCCTGGAGTCCAGGGGCAGAAGCTTTCTTT.

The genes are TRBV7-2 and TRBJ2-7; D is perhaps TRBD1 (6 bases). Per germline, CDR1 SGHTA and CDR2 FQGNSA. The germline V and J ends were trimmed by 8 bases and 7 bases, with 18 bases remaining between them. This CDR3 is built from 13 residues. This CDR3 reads CASCYREREEQYF. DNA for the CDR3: TGTGCCAGCTGCTACAGGGAAAGGGAGGAGCAGTACTTC.

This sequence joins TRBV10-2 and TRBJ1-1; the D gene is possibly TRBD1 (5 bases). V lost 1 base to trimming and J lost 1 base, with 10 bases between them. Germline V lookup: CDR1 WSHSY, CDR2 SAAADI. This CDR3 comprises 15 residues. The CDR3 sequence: CASSEYRGSNTEAFF. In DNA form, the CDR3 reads TGCGCCAGCAGTGAGTATCGGGGGTCGAACACTGAAGCTTTCTTT.

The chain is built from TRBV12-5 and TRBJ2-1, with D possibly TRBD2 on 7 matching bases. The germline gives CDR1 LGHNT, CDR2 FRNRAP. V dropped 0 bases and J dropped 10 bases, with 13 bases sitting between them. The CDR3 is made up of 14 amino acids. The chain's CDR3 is CASGLVLGGGEQFF. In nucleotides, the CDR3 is TGTGCTAGTGGTTTGGTATTGGGCGGGGGCGAGCAGTTCTTC.

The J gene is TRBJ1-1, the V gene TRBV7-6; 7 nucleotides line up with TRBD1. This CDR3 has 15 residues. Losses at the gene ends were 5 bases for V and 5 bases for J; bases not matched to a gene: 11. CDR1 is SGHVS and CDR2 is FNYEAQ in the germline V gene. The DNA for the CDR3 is TGTGCCAGCAGCGTAGGGCAGGGGGAATCAACTGAAGCTTTCTTT. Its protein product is CASSVGQGESTEAFF. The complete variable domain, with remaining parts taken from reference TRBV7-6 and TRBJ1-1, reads GAGVSQSPRYKVTKRGQDVALRCDPISGHVSLYWYRQALGQGPEFLTYFNYEAQQDKSGLPNDRFSAERPEGSISTLTIQRTEQRDSAMYRCASSVGQGESTEAFFGQGTRLTVV.

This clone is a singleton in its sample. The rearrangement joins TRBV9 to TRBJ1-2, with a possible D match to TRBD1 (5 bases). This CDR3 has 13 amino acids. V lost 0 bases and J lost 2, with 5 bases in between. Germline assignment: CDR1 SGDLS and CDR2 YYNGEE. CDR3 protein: CASSVAGNYGYTF. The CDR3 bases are TGTGCCAGCAGCGTAGCAGGGAACTATGGCTACACCTTC. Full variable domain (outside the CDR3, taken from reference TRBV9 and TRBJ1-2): DSGVTQTPKHLITATGQRVTLRCSPRSGDLSVYWYQQSLDQGLQFLIQYYNGEERAKGNILERFSAQQFPDLHSELNLSSLELGDSALYFCASSVAGNYGYTFGSGTRLTVV.